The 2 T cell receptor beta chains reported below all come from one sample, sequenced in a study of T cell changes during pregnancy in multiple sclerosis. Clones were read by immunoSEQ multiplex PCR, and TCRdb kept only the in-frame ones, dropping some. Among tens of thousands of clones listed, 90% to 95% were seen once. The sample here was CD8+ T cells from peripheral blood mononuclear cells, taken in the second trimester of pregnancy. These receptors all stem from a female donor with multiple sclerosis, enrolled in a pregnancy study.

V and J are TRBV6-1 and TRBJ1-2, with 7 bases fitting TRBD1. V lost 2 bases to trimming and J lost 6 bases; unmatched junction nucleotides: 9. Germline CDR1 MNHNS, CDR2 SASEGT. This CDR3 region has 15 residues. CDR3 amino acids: CASSEFVGGADGYTF. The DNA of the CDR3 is TGTGCCAGCAGTGAATTTGTAGGGGGCGCCGATGGCTACACCTTC.

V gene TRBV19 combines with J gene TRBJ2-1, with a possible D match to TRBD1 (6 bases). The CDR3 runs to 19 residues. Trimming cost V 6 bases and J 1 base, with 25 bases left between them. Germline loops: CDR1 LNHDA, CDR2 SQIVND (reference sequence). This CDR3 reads CASREVRGFRIESYNEQFF. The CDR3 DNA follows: TGTGCCAGTAGAGAAGTAAGGGGGTTCCGAATCGAGTCCTACAATGAGCAGTTCTTC.